The rows below give T cell receptor beta chains drawn from one sample of a study of shared clonotypes between healthy human individuals. TCRdb's copy holds only in-frame clones and misses some; the assay was immunoSEQ multiplex PCR. The table shows about 2.4 million clones, with 90% to 95% occurring only once. What was sequenced was naive CD4+ T cells sorted from blood. Source of these receptors: a man aged 18-30 years in good health. CDR3s include the opening cysteine and the closing phenylalanine or tryptophan. A D gene is named only where the DNA matches it firmly. Some rows mark clone size as missing; the rest say once, few, many or name a class of expanded clone.

j_call d_call clone_size v_call cdr3_nt cdr3_aa
TRBJ1-6 TRBD1 NA TRBV5-6 TGTGCCAGCAGCCCGGACAGGGGGCTCGGAAATTCACCCCTCCACTTT CASSPDRGLGNSPLHF
TRBJ2-1 NA NA TRBV10-3 TGTGCCATCAGTGAGGGACTCGACAATGAGCAGTTCTTC CAISEGLDNEQFF
TRBJ1-6 NA NA TRBV25-1 TGTGCCAGCAGTGACCCTCAGTCCTATTCACCCCTCCACTTT CASSDPQSYSPLHF
TRBJ1-1 NA NA TRBV6-6 TGTGCCAGCAAAGCTCCGGGCGAGGGTTATGAAGCTTTCTTT CASKAPGEGYEAFF
TRBJ1-4 TRBD1 NA TRBV30 TGTGCCTGGAGGGACAGGGGGGGGGAAAAACTGTTTTTT CAWRDRGGEKLFF
TRBJ1-1 TRBD1 NA TRBV7-9 TGTGCCAGCAGCTCGGGGAGGGGGCGAGACACTGAAGCTTTCTTT CASSSGRGRDTEAFF
TRBJ2-7 TRBD2 NA TRBV18 TGTGCCAGCTCACCATCGGGGGGGCCCTACGAGCAGTACTTC CASSPSGGPYEQYF
TRBJ1-1 NA NA TRBV5-1 TGCGCCAGCAGCCAGGGGAAGGACACTGAAGCTTTCTTT CASSQGKDTEAFF
TRBJ1-1 TRBD1 once TRBV5-8 TGTGCCAGCAGCGCTACAGGGGGCACCACTGAAGCTTTCTTT CASSATGGTTEAFF
TRBJ1-1 TRBD1 NA TRBV19 TGTGCCAGTAGTATTTCACCGGGGACAGGGGATACTGAAGCTTTCTTT CASSISPGTGDTEAFF
TRBJ1-4 TRBD1 NA TRBV7-9 TGTGCCAGCAGCTTAGCTTCAGGGGGCCGGTTTGAAAAACTGTTTTTT CASSLASGGRFEKLFF
TRBJ2-1 TRBD2 NA TRBV4-1 TGCGCCAGCGGGGTAACCGGACTAGCGGCCCGCTACAATGAGCAGTTCTTC CASGVTGLAARYNEQFF
TRBJ1-2 NA NA TRBV5-1 TGCGCCAGCAGCACCCCCGGGACACACTATGGCTACACCTTC CASSTPGTHYGYTF
TRBJ1-5 NA NA TRBV14 TGTGCCAGCAGCCGTATGGGTCAGAATCAGCCCCAGCATTTT CASSRMGQNQPQHF
TRBJ1-6 NA NA TRBV6-5 TGTGCCAGCAAGGAACAGGGACCCTTAGGTTCACCCCTCCACTTT CASKEQGPLGSPLHF
TRBJ1-1 TRBD1 NA TRBV7-8 TGTGCCAGCAGCCTGGGACAGGGTTCCCTTTTTGAAGCTTTCTTT CASSLGQGSLFEAFF
TRBJ1-4 NA NA TRBV2 TGTGCCAGCGGCCGAGAAAAACTGTTTTTT CASGREKLFF
TRBJ1-4 NA NA TRBV9 TGTGCCAGCGCGACGGGTTTCAAGCCGGGTGAAAAACTGTTTTTT CASATGFKPGEKLFF
TRBJ2-3 TRBD2 NA TRBV28 TGTGCCAGCAACCCTCGCGGGGGTTTCACAGATACGCAGTATTTT CASNPRGGFTDTQYF
TRBJ1-4 NA NA TRBV7-2 TGTGCCAGCAGCCCCCAGGGCGCGGGTTGGGAAAAACTGTTTTTT CASSPQGAGWEKLFF
TRBJ2-6 TRBD1 NA TRBV25-1 TGTGCCAGCAGAGGACAGGGTATCTCTGGGGCCAACGTCCTGACTTTC CASRGQGISGANVLTF
TRBJ2-7 NA NA TRBV5-1 TGCGCCAGCAGCCCTAGTCCCGACAGGCGCTCCTACGAGCAGTACTTC CASSPSPDRRSYEQYF
TRBJ1-2 NA NA TRBV10-3 TGTGCCATCAGTGCGGGGGGCGAGGGCTATGGCTACACCTTC CAISAGGEGYGYTF
TRBJ2-5 NA NA TRBV30 TGTGCCTGGAGTCAAACTAAAGAGACCCAGTACTTC CAWSQTKETQYF
TRBJ1-1 NA NA TRBV9 TGTGCCAGCAGCGTAGGGGGAAAGAACACTGAAGCTTTCTTT CASSVGGKNTEAFF
TRBJ2-3 TRBD2 once TRBV7-3 TGTGCCAGCAGCTCCCGACTAGCGGGCACAGATACGCAGTATTTT CASSSRLAGTDTQYF
TRBJ2-1 NA NA TRBV7-9 TGTGCCAGCAGGCGCAACAATGAGCAGTTCTTC CASRRNNEQFF
TRBJ1-6 TRBD1 few TRBV7-9 TGTGCCAGCAGCTTGAGGGACAGAAATAATTCACCCCTCCACTTT CASSLRDRNNSPLHF
TRBJ2-3 NA NA TRBV7-2 TGTGCATCGGGGGATACGCAGTATTTT CASGDTQYF
TRBJ2-5 TRBD1 NA TRBV28 TGTGCCAGCAGTCAGACGCCCCCCGACAGGGAACTGTACTTC CASSQTPPDRELYF
TRBJ2-1 TRBD1 NA TRBV7-3 TGTGCCAGCAGCTTAACGCGGGACAGGGTCGATGAGCAGTTCTTC CASSLTRDRVDEQFF